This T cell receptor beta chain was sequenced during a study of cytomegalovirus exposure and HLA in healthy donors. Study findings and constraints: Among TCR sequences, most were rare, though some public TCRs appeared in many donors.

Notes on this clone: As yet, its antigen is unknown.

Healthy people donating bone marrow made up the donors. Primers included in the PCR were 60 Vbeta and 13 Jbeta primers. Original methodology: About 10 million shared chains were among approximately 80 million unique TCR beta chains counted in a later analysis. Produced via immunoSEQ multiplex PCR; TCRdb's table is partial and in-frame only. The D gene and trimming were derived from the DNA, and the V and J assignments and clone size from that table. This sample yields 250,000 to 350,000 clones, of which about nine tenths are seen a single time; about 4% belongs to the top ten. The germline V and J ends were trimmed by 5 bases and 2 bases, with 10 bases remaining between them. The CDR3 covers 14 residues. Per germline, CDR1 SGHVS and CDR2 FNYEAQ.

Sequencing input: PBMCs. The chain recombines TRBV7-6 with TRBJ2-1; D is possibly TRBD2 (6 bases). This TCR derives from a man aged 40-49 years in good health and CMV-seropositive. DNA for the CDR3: TGTGCCAGCAGCGGAGGGCCCCCCTACAATGAGCAGTTCTTC. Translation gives CASSGGPPYNEQFF.